The 10 T cell receptor beta chains in this list originate from one sample, sequenced in a study of beta chain features in type 1 diabetes. Reverse transcribing all isolated RNA meant expressed TCRB transcripts were sequenced. Using immunoSEQ multiplex PCR, the repertoire was profiled, and TCRdb retains in-frame clones only, with some absent. Of 900,000 or so clones detected, roughly 17% appear once; the ten largest clones hold 0.02% to 0.025%. Sequencing was done on a sample of naive CD4+ T cells from blood. Receptor source: a woman aged 18-29 years in good health.

The chain combines TRBV15 with TRBJ1-5, with TRBD1 matching 7 bases. In germline, CDR1 is LNHNV, CDR2 YYDKDF (reference sequence). This CDR3 is built from 15 residues. V gave up 9 bases and J gave up 2 bases; unmatched junction bases: 10. The CDR3 region has the DNA TGTGCCACGACGCAGGGGGAAGGCGGCAATCAGCCCCAGCATTTT. It encodes CATTQGEGGNQPQHF.

This clone showed up just a few times. V gene TRBV4-1 combines with J gene TRBJ1-5, with D possibly matching TRBD1 (5 bases). This CDR3 comprises 17 residues. CDR1 and CDR2 (germline): MGHRA, YSYEKL. The V end lost 0 bases, the J end lost 2 bases, and 14 bases lay between the germline ends. CDR3 sequence (DNA): TGCGCCAGCAGCCAAGATCTGGGGCGCAGGGGCAATCAGCCCCAGCATTTT. This sequence encodes CASSQDLGRRGNQPQHF.

The CDR3, as DNA: TGTGCCAGCAGGGCTTATGAGCAGTTCTTC. It codes for CASRAYEQFF. V usage is TRBV2 and J usage is TRBJ2-1; D remains ambiguous. Germline CDR1 reads SNHLY; CDR2 reads FYNNEI. V was pared by 6 bases and J by 8 bases, with 5 bases between. CDR3 length: 10 residues.

The chain recombines TRBV29-1 with TRBJ2-7; D gene unclear. This CDR3 spans 11 amino acids. Deletions cut 4 bases from V and 3 bases from J, with 7 bases between. Germline V gene lookup returns CDR1 SQVTM and CDR2 ANQGSEA. Written as DNA, the CDR3 is TGCAGCGTTGTCCATAACTACGAGCAGTACTTC. This translates into CSVVHNYEQYF.

On this clone itself: Different DNA sequences within this sample yield the same CDR3. J is TRBJ2-3 and V is TRBV15; D is unclear. The germline CDR1 and CDR2 sequences are LNHNV and YYDKDF (reference sequence). V lost 0 bases to trimming and J lost 5 bases, with 6 bases between them. The CDR3 consists of 13 residues. The CDR3 reads CATSRDRRDTQYF. CDR3 sequence (DNA): TGTGCCACCAGCAGAGATCGAAGAGATACGCAGTATTTT.

Only a few counts were recorded for this clone. Different DNA sequences within this sample yield the same CDR3. Here the CDR3 DNA reads TGCGCCAGCAGCTTGGCGAATGAGCAGTTCTTC. Translating it yields CASSLANEQFF. The chain has TRBV5-1 and TRBJ2-1; D is uncertain. V was pared by 0 bases and J by 7 bases, with 2 bases between. There are 11 residues in the CDR3. Per the germline V gene, CDR1 is SGHRS and CDR2 is YFSETQ. Full variable domain (remainder filled in from reference TRBV5-1 and TRBJ2-1): KAGVTQTPRYLIKTRGQQVTLSCSPISGHRSVSWYQQTPGQGLQFLFEYFSETQRNKGNFPGRFSGRQFSNSRSEMNVSTLELGDSALYLCASSLANEQFFGPGTRLTVL.

For this clone: Different DNA sequences within this sample yield the same CDR3. The chain is built from TRBV7-9 and TRBJ2-1, with D hard to call. Trimming removed 3 bases from V and 7 bases from J, with 7 bases in between. Germline loops: CDR1 SEHNR, CDR2 FQNEAQ (reference sequence). CDR3 size: 12 residues. The CDR3 bases are TGTGCCAGCAGCTTGGCCCGTAATGAGCAGTTCTTC. Encoded protein: CASSLARNEQFF.

This clone was counted between two and nine times. The V gene is TRBV7-9, the J gene TRBJ2-5; D is unresolved. Trimming cost V 1 base and J 4 bases, with 10 bases left between them. The CDR3 loop spans 14 amino acids. Per germline, CDR1 SEHNR and CDR2 FQNEAQ (reference sequence). CDR3 loop: CASSLGAGSETQYF. The CDR3 nucleotides read TGTGCCAGCAGCTTAGGGGCAGGCTCAGAGACCCAGTACTTC.

This clone was observed a few times. The chain links TRBV27 to TRBJ2-7, with a weak D call TRBD2 (7 bases). CDR1 MNHEY and CDR2 SMNVEV come from the germline V gene (reference sequence). Trimming shortened V by 5 bases and J by 2 bases, and 22 bases separated the two germline ends. The CDR3 has 17 residues. The CDR3 DNA sequence: TGTGCCAGCAGTCCCTGGGGGGGCACTGCGGCGGCCTACGAGCAGTACTTC. Protein sequence: CASSPWGGTAAAYEQYF.

This clone was picked up a small number of times. The chain links TRBV5-6 to TRBJ1-2, with 9 bases lining up with TRBD1. Germline trimming cut 6 bases from V and 5 bases from J; bases unmatched to any gene: 8. Germline-derived CDR1 and CDR2 are SGHDT and YYEEEE. CDR3 length: 14 residues. CDR3 nucleotides: TGTGCCAGCATCTTTGGACAGGGGTGGTATGGCTACACCTTC. It codes for CASIFGQGWYGYTF.